This TCR beta chain was captured in a study of radiation and T cells in renal cell carcinoma. Stated time point: baseline pretreatment blood. Treatment: 15 Gy SBRT to primary tumor, nephrectomy 4 weeks later. The tumor was a clear cell renal cell carcinoma. This table comes from immunoSEQ multiplex PCR, and its TCRdb copy is limited to in-frame clones, with some not included. The table has about 130,000 clones, approximately 90% seen once. The TCR sequence derives from a woman aged 45-65 years with renal cell carcinoma. Sequencing was performed on blood, taken from a patient whose treatment included radiotherapy and nephrectomy.

This CDR3 reads CASSRTGAVRTEAFF. For the CDR3, the DNA is TGTGCCAGCAGCAGAACAGGGGCGGTTAGAACTGAAGCTTTCTTT. The V and J genes are TRBV2 and TRBJ1-1, with TRBD1 matching over 7 bases. The V gene end was trimmed by 6 bases and the J gene end by 5 bases; junction bases not matched to a gene: 12. Germline lookup yields CDR1 SNHLY and CDR2 FYNNEI. The CDR3 contains 15 residues.